This TCR beta chain originates from a study of shared clonotypes between healthy human individuals (dated by TCRdb to about 2020). At the level of the whole study: The cohort comprised a couple of women and a few men aged 18 to 49 years. The study deeply sequenced blood TCR repertoires of 5 or 6 healthy adults to estimate repertoire size and the extent of clonotype sharing between individuals. Libraries were prepared and TCR repertoires were sequenced by different laboratories using diverse techniques, in order to increase sequencing depth and limit assay-specific biases. Each donor's leukapheresis produced roughly between about 0.8 and 10 billion PBMCs.

Using the deep immunoSEQ assay, multiplex PCR amplified TCR CDR3 regions from genomic DNA. Extracted genomic DNA from each cell subset was distributed evenly across all wells of several immunoSEQ 96-well plates, and each plate was treated as a replicate. Each replicate PCR for unsorted PBMC received about 300 ng genomic DNA, equal to tens of thousands of T cell genomes. Unsorted PBMC genomic DNA was sequenced across ten immunoSEQ deep assay plates. Purified libraries were quantified with a Qubit 3.0 fluorometer, sized on a Bioanalyzer 2100, and re-quantified with the KAPA Library Quantification kit. Each immunoSEQ 96-well plate was sequenced on its own single-read 150-cycle Illumina NextSeq 550 flow cell. The paper's processing steps were these. Because the immunoSEQ output included only junctional sequences and no quality scores, the filtering could not be the same as the filtering used for full-length reads. To assign V/J genes and CDR3, sequences were annotated using PyIR, a Python wrapper for IgBLAST v1.9, with IMGT germline references. Reads with weak V/J assignments (E-value above 1e-6), missing CDR3, stop codons, out-of-frame junctions, or ambiguous translated residues were removed. V3J clonotypes were defined as sequences sharing the same inferred V gene, J gene, and CDR3 amino acid sequence. Percentage overlap between repertoires was computed as shared unique clonotypes divided by the size of the smaller repertoire. RTK rarefaction, the Chao1 estimator, and Recon v2.1 estimates of unobserved clonotypes were used to assess repertoire richness. TCRdb took over this immuneACCESS table, retaining in-frame rearrangements with V and J assigned. Such tables are incomplete; in checked studies, under half of the missing clones stem from an unresolved V gene, and the remainder is unexplained. From that table come the V and J calls and clone size; the DNA was used to work out D and trimming. Within this sample are under 600,000 clones, with 75% to 80% of them counted one time only. The ten largest make up around 12% of the sample.

About this clone: Its binding antigen is unknown. Base-call qualities are not available, and no considerably larger clone is one nucleotide away.

Sequences SNHLY (CDR1) and FYNNEI (CDR2) are obtained from the germline V gene. Its CDR3 holds 11 amino acids, cysteine through phenylalanine. Only CDR3 DNA is held: 33 bases, read in frame from base 1. At the junction V is shortened by 11 bases and J by 7 bases, with 9 bases in between. Beyond this particular receptor, the publication reports: Because the study included only a small number of donors, the genetic and exposure-history diversity represented was limited. Pairwise subsampling led to the expectation that sequencing depth would affect the degree of clonotype sharing among donors. Sampling was restricted to blood, and TCR repertoires in tissues likely differ from the TCR repertoires found in blood.

The donors were healthy, HIV-negative adults with no recently reported acute infections or vaccinations. Every donor was a Caucasian adult living in Nashville, Tennessee, USA. In the unsorted samples, 90 million or so PBMCs were counted, and genomic DNA was extracted using the QIAamp DNA Blood Mini kit. Blood was collected by leukapheresis, and PBMCs were isolated by Ficoll-Histopaque density gradient centrifugation and then cryopreserved in liquid nitrogen vapor phase. Material for sequencing was PBMCs. This TCR came from a woman between 35 and 50 years old in good health. Some clones in this sample may be carry-over from other donors' samples. The sequence joins TRBV2 to TRBJ1-6; the D gene is unclear. The DNA is TGTGCCCCAAAGGGAAATTCACCCCTCCACTTT. Translated, this is CAPKGNSPLHF.